This T cell receptor (beta chain) was obtained from a study of T-cell reconstitution after alpha-beta-depleted transplantation in children. Researchers prepared the TCRbeta library using unique molecular identifiers, the study reports. TCRdb redid the calling of the PCR reads with MiXCR, one entry per CDR3 protein. The sample shows 450,000 to 600,000 distinct CDR3 sequences, about 18% of them seen only once. Germline V gives CDR1 LNHDA, CDR2 SQIVND (reference sequence). J was trimmed by 8 bases and V by 6 bases; bases with no gene match: 10. The CDR3 consists of 14 residues. The chain is built from TRBV19 and TRBJ2-1; 7 nucleotides align to TRBD2. The receptor's source is a human donor who donated a stem cell graft to a child with acute lymphoblastic leukemia. The sequences come from PBMCs from the stem cell graft donor, collected from the stem cell graft. This CDR3 reads CASRGRDFYDEQFF. The CDR3 DNA reads as TGTGCCAGTAGAGGGAGGGATTTTTACGATGAGCAGTTCTTC.